This paragraph reports one T cell receptor beta chain. Vbeta (60) and Jbeta (13) primers were used in the PCR. The assay was immunoSEQ multiplex PCR, and TCRdb's table has in-frame clones only and misses some. The data contain some 130,000 clones, around 75% of them singletons. This entry comes from a study of cytomegalovirus exposure and HLA in healthy donors. The clonotype comes from a man aged 35 to 55 in good health and CMV-seronegative. The sequencing sample was made of PBMCs.

The DNA for the CDR3 is TGTGCCAGCAGTGCTTTAGGACAGGGGTTTGGCGAGCAGTACTTC. Translated: CASSALGQGFGEQYF. This chain links TRBV6-1 with TRBJ2-7, with 9 bases lining up with TRBD1. The CDR3 consists of 15 residues. The J segment lost 6 bases and the V segment lost 4 bases, leaving 10 bases of the junction unmatched. Germline CDR1 MNHNS, CDR2 SASEGT.